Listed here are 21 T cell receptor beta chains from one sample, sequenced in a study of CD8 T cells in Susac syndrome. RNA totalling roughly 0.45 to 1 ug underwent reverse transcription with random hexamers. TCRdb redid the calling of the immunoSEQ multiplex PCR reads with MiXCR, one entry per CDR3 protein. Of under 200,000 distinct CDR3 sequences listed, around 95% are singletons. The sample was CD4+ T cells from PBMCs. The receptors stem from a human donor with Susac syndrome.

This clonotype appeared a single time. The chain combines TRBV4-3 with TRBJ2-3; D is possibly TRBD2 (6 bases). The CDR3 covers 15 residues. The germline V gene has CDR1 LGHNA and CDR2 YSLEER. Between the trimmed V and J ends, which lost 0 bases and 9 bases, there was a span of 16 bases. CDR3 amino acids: CASSQDELLRGTQYF. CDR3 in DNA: TGCGCCAGCAGCCAAGATGAGCTTCTGCGGGGAACGCAGTATTTT.

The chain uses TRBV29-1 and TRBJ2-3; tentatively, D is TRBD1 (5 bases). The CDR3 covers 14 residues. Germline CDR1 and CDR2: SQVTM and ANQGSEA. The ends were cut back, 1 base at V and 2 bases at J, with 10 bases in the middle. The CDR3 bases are TGCAGCGTTGAAGGACAGACGCACACAGATACGCAGTATTTT. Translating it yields CSVEGQTHTDTQYF.

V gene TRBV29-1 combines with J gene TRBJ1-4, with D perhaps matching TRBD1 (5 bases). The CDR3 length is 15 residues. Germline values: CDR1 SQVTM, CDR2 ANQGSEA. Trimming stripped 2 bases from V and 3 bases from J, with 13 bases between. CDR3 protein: CSVEKEGRSNEKLFF. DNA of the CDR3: TGCAGCGTTGAAAAGGAGGGACGGTCTAATGAAAAACTGTTTTTT.

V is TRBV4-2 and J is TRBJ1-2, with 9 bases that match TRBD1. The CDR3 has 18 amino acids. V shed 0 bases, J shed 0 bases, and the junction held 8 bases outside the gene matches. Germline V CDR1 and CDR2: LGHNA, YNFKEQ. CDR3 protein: CASSQDMTGGSTNYGYTF. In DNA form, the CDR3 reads TGTGCCAGCAGCCAAGATATGACAGGGGGTTCGACTAACTATGGCTACACCTTC.

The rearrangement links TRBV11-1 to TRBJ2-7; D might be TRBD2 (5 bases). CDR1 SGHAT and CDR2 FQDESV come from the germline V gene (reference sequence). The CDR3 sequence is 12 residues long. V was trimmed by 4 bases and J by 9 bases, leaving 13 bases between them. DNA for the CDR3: TGTGCCAGCAGCTCGTATCGGGGAAGGCAGTACGTC. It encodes CASSSYRGRQYV.

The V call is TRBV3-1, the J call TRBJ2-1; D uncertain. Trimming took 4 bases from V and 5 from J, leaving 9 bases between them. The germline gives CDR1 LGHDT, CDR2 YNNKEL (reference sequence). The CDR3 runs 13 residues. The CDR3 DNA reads TGTGCCAGCAGCCTTACCACCCACAATGAGCAGTTCTTC. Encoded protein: CASSLTTHNEQFF.

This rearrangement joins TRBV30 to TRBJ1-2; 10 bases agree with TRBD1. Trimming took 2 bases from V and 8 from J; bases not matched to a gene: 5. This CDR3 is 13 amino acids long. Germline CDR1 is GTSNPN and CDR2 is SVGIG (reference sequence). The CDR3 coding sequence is TGTGCCTGGAGTCTCGGACAGGGGGACGGCTACACCTTC. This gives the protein CAWSLGQGDGYTF.

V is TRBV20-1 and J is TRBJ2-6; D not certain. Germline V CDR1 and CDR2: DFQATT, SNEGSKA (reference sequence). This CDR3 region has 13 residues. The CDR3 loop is CILLGSGANVLTF. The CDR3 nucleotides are TGCATCCTCCTTGGCTCTGGGGCCAACGTCCTGACTTTC.

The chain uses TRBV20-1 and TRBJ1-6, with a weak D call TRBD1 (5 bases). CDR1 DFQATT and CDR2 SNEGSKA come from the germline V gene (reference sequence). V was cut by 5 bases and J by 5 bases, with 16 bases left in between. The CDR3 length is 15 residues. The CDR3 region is CSAAAGGGDNSPLHF. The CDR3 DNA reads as TGCAGTGCTGCGGCTGGGGGTGGGGATAATTCACCCCTCCACTTT.

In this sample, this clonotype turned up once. The CDR3 protein is CASSRGTGAPFSNQPQHF. CDR3 DNA sequence: TGTGCCAGCAGCCGCGGGACAGGGGCCCCCTTTAGCAATCAGCCCCAGCATTTT. The chain employs TRBV7-2 and TRBJ1-5; 10 bases are shared with TRBD1. Unmatched junction bases numbered 10, after V lost 5 bases and J lost 0 bases. This CDR3 has 18 residues. Germline V lookup: CDR1 SGHTA, CDR2 FQGNSA.

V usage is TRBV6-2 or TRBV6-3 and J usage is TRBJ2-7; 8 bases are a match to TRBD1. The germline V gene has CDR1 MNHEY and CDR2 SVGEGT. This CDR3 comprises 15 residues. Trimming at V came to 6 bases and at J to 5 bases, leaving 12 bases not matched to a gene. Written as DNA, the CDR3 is TGTGCCAGCAGCCAAACCGGGACAGGTCGACACGAGCAGTACTTC. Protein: CASSQTGTGRHEQYF.

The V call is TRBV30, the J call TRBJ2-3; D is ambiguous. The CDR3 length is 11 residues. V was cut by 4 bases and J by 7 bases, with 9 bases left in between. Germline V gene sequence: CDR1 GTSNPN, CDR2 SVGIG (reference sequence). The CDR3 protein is CAWMKGNTQYF. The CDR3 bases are TGTGCCTGGATGAAGGGAAATACGCAGTATTTT.

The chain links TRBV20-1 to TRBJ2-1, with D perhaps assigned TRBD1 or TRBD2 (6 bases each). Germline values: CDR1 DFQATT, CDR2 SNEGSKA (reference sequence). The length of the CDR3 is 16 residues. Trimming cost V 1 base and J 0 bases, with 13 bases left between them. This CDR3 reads CSARGLGGSSYNEQFF. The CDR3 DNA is TGCAGTGCTAGAGGTCTGGGGGGCAGCTCCTACAATGAGCAGTTCTTC.

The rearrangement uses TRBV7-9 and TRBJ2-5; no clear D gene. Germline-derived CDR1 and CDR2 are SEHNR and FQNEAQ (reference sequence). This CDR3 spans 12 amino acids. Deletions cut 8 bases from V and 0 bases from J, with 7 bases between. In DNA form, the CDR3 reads TGTGCCAGCGCGACAAACCAAGAGACCCAGTACTTC. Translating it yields CASATNQETQYF.

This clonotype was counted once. The CDR3 sequence: CAWRSSGRRYNEQFF. In DNA form, the CDR3 reads TGTGCCTGGAGGTCTAGCGGGAGAAGATACAATGAGCAGTTCTTC. V and J are TRBV30 and TRBJ2-1, with 10 bases identical to TRBD2. Germline-derived CDR1 and CDR2 are GTSNPN and SVGIG (reference sequence). The trim removed 3 bases at V and 4 bases at J, leaving 6 bases unmatched. The CDR3 loop spans 15 amino acids.

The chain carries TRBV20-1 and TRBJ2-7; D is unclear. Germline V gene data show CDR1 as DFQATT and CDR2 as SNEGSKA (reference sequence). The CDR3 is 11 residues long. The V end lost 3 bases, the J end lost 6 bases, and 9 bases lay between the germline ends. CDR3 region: CSASVLGEQYF. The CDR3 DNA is TGCAGTGCTAGCGTCCTTGGCGAGCAGTACTTC.

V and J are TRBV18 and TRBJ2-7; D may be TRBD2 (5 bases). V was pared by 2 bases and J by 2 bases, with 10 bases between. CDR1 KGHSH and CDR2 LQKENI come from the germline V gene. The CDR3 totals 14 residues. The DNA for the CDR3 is TGTGCCAGCTCACCAAGGGCCGGGACCTACGAGCAGTACTTC. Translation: CASSPRAGTYEQYF. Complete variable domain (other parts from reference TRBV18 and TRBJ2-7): NAGVMQNPRHLVRRRGQEARLRCSPMKGHSHVYWYRQLPEEGLKFMVYLQKENIIDESGMPKERFSAEFPKEGPSILRIQQVVRGDSAAYFCASSPRAGTYEQYFGPGTRLTVT.

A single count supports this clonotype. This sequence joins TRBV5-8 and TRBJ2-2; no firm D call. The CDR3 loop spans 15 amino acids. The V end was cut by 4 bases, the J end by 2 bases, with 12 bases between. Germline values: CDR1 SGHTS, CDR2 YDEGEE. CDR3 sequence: CASSRAVRNTGELFF. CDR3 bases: TGTGCCAGCAGCCGCGCGGTGCGTAACACCGGGGAGCTGTTTTTT.

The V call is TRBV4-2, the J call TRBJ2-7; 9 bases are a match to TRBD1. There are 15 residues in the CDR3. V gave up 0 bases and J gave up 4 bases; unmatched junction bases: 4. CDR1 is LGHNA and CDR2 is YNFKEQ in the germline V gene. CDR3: CASSQEIGTGYEQYF. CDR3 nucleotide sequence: TGTGCCAGCAGCCAAGAAATCGGGACAGGGTACGAGCAGTACTTC.

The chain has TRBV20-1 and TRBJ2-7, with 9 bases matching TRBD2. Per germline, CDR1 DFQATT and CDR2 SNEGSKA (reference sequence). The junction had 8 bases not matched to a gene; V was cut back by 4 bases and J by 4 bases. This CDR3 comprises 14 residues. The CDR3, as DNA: TGCAGTGCTACTCCGCCTAGCGGGAAATACGAGCAGTACTTC. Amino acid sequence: CSATPPSGKYEQYF.

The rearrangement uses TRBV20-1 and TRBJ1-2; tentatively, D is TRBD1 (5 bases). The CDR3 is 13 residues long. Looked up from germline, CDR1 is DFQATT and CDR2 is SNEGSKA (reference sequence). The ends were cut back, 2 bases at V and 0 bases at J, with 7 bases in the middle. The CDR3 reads CSARPGPNYGYTF. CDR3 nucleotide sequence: TGCAGTGCTAGACCGGGACCTAACTATGGCTACACCTTC.